This T cell receptor (beta chain) emerged from a study of T cell changes during pregnancy in multiple sclerosis (dated by TCRdb to between 2017 and 2020). Study-wide context: The study examined how the T cell repertoire changed over the course of pregnancy in women with multiple sclerosis.

About this clone: Its specific antigen is unknown. Per-base quality was not reported, and no clone a single base away is much larger than it.

The CDR3 runs 14 residues from the cysteine to the phenylalanine. Only CDR3 DNA remains: 42 bases, in frame from the first base. Trimmed from V: 7 bases; trimmed from J: 7 bases; junction bases lacking a gene match: 10. According to the germline V gene, CDR1 reads KGHSH and CDR2 reads LQKENI. Libraries were built with the immunoSEQ multiplex PCR assay. TCRdb took over this immuneACCESS table, retaining in-frame rearrangements with V and J assigned. Such tables are incomplete; in checked studies, under half of the missing clones stem from an unresolved V gene, and the remainder is unexplained. The sample records some 80,000 clones, 85% to 95% of which are singletons. Roughly 1% of the sample is in the top ten clones.

The sample was peripheral blood, taken in the first trimester of pregnancy. Recombination connected TRBV18 to TRBJ2-1; TRBD2 aligns with 7 central bases. This clonotype was sampled from a female donor with multiple sclerosis, enrolled in a pregnancy study. At the DNA level, the sequence is TGTGCCAGCTTAAGCACGGGCGGGAGAAATGAGCAGTTCTTC. It translates to CASLSTGGRNEQFF.